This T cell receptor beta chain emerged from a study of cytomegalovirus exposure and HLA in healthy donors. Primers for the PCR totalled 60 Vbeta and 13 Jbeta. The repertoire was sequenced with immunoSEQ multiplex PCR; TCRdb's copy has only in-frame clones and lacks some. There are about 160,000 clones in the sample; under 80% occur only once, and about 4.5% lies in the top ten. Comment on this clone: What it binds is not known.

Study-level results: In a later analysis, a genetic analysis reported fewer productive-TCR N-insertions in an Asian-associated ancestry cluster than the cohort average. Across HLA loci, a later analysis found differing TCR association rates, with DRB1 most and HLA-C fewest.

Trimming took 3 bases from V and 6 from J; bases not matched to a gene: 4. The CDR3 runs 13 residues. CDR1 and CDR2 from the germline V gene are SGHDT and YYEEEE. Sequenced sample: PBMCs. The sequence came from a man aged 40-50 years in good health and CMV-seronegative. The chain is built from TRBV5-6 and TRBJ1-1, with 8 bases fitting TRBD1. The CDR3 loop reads CASSSTGAPEAFF. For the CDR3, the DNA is TGTGCCAGCAGCTCGACAGGGGCACCTGAAGCTTTCTTT.